A selection of T cell receptor beta chains follows, all from one sample in a study of metastatic and nonmetastatic thyroid tumors. With MiXCR, TCRdb called clones anew from the PCR reads. The sample has about 70,000 clones; around 20% are singletons. The specimen sequenced was blood. Receptors originate from a female donor with papillary thyroid cancer or a benign thyroid nodule (not recorded which). Some clones in this sample may be carry-over from other donors' samples. Both conserved end residues are part of each CDR3. The D gene is left open where the match is weak. Rows give clone size only sometimes, using once, few, many, or a class for an expanded clone.

V gene	J gene	clone size	D gene	CDR3 protein	CDR3 DNA
TRBV19	TRBJ2-3	many	TRBD2	CASRKREVSDTQYF	TGTGCCAGTAGGAAGCGGGAGGTTTCAGATACGCAGTATTTT
TRBV7-2	TRBJ2-2	many	NA	CASSLVASEWGELFF	TGTGCCAGCAGCTTAGTAGCGTCGGAGTGGGGGGAGCTGTTTTTT
TRBV7-2	TRBJ2-7	NA	NA	CASSLAGTSGEQYF	TGTGCCAGCAGCTTAGCGGGAACATCGGGAGAGCAGTACTTC
TRBV20-1	TRBJ2-1	many	NA	CSAIQVDEQFF	TGCAGTGCTATACAGGTGGATGAGCAGTTCTTC
TRBV5-1	TRBJ2-3	many	NA	CASIPGGTSGQDTQYF	TGCGCCAGCATCCCCGGGGGAACTTCCGGCCAAGATACGCAGTATTTT
TRBV24-1	TRBJ2-7	few	NA	CATSGPVKLSYEQYF	TGTGCCACCAGTGGACCCGTGAAACTATCCTACGAGCAGTACTTC
TRBV7-2	TRBJ2-7	many	NA	CASSFDSESSYEQYF	TGTGCCAGCAGCTTTGATTCAGAGAGCTCCTACGAGCAGTACTTC
TRBV11-2	TRBJ2-3	many	NA	CASSSSGTRQTQYF	TGTGCCAGCAGCTCCTCCGGGACACGCCAGACGCAGTATTTT
TRBV19	TRBJ2-5	many	TRBD2	CASSIGTSGGRTQYF	TGTGCCAGTAGTATAGGAACTAGCGGGGGCAGGACCCAGTACTTC
TRBV3-1	TRBJ2-7	many	TRBD2	CASSPWGGGDEQYF	TGTGCCAGCTCTCCTTGGGGGGGAGGCGACGAGCAGTACTTC
TRBV6-1	TRBJ2-7	NA	NA	CTRSAGGLEGEQYF	TGTACCAGAAGTGCAGGGGGACTAGAGGGCGAGCAGTACTTC
TRBV5-1	TRBJ1-1	many	NA	CASSFRPPNTEAFF	TGCGCCAGCAGCTTTAGGCCGCCCAACACTGAAGCTTTCTTT
TRBV19	TRBJ1-3	many	TRBD1	CASSPEDRAFGNTIYF	TGTGCCAGTAGTCCCGAGGACAGGGCCTTTGGAAACACCATATATTTT
TRBV20-1	TRBJ2-1	many	TRBD1	CSALGQENNNEQFF	TGCAGTGCATTGGGACAGGAGAACAACAATGAGCAGTTCTTC
TRBV19	TRBJ2-2	many	TRBD2	CASSAPLAGGPGTGELFF	TGTGCCAGTAGTGCCCCGCTCGCGGGAGGGCCGGGCACCGGGGAGCTGTTTTTT
TRBV28	TRBJ1-1	many	NA	CASSSFRGVTEAFF	TGTGCCAGCAGTTCATTCCGGGGGGTCACTGAAGCTTTCTTT
TRBV7-3	TRBJ2-7	NA	NA	CASSDGISGAYEQYF	TGTGCCAGCAGCGATGGGATATCCGGGGCCTACGAGCAGTACTTC
TRBV7-2	TRBJ1-5	NA	NA	CASSQRGGNQPQHF	TGTGCCAGCAGCCAAAGGGGTGGCAATCAGCCCCAGCATTTT
TRBV20-1	TRBJ2-1	NA	NA	CSARDALVRGQDEQFF	TGCAGTGCTAGAGATGCCCTCGTACGGGGGCAAGATGAGCAGTTCTTC
TRBV19	TRBJ2-5	few	NA	CASSMIGFQETQYF	TGTGCCAGTAGTATGATTGGCTTCCAAGAGACCCAGTACTTC
TRBV5-1	TRBJ2-4	many	TRBD1	CASSLDGTTGAQNIQYF	TGCGCCAGCAGCTTAGACGGGACAACAGGGGCCCAAAACATTCAGTACTTC
TRBV11-3	TRBJ2-7	many	NA	CASSLQGQPGLYYEQYF	TGTGCCAGCAGCTTACAGGGACAGCCGGGACTCTACTACGAGCAGTACTTC
TRBV3-1	TRBJ2-3	once	TRBD2	CASSRSGVAGVSDTQYF	TGTGCCAGCAGCCGTAGTGGGGTAGCGGGAGTCTCGGATACGCAGTATTTT